The TCR beta chain under discussion was sequenced for a study of CD8 T cells in Susac syndrome. The authors reverse transcribed about 0.45 to 1 ug RNA with random hexamers. Via MiXCR, TCRdb re-called the immunoSEQ multiplex PCR reads, giving one row per CDR3 protein. The table lists hundreds of thousands of distinct CDR3 sequences, 85% of them singletons, with 0.2% to 0.25% in the top ten. The sequenced material came from CD8+ T cells from PBMCs. This TCR came from a human donor with multiple sclerosis.

This CDR3 reads CASSKDRGVGHQPQHF. CDR3 coding DNA: TGTGCCAGCAGCAAGGACAGGGGAGTAGGGCATCAGCCCCAGCATTTT. The chain recombines TRBV28 with TRBJ1-5; TRBD1 aligns across 9 bases. CDR3 length: 16 amino acids. V lost 6 bases and J lost 5; bases outside the gene matches: 11. Germline V gene data show CDR1 as MDHEN and CDR2 as SYDVKM.